This T cell receptor beta chain came from a study of T cell responses to AZD1222 COVID-19 vaccine. For this clone: What it binds is not known.

Overall study results and limits: Two AZD1222 administrations were followed by greater Spike-specific TCR breadth and depth. Samples come after the peak T cell response, not at day 14. Epitopes outside B.1.351 and B.1.1.7 mutated regions reportedly drew nearly half of spike TCRs. Most donors were white British, females outnumbered males, and clonal diversity was possibly underestimated.

Method: immunoSEQ multiplex PCR; TCRdb's copy keeps in-frame clones and lacks some. The table lists 150,000 to 180,000 clones, about 87% of them singletons. Germline loops: CDR1 MNHNY, CDR2 SVGAGI (reference sequence). The CDR3 consists of 13 residues. The ends were cut back, 0 bases at V and 6 bases at J, with 6 bases in the middle. The sequencing used peripheral blood, collected 28 days after the second AZD1222 dose. The TCR was taken from an adult who received the AZD1222 COVID-19 vaccine. The J gene is TRBJ2-1, the V gene TRBV6-6, with no clear D. The CDR3 nucleotides are TGTGCCAGCAGTTACTCATCTGGCAATGAGCAGTTCTTC. Amino acid sequence: CASSYSSGNEQFF.